This T cell receptor (beta chain) was recorded in a study of CD8 T cells in ankylosing spondylitis. There are 15 residues in the CDR3. Germline V gene sequence: CDR1 DFQATT, CDR2 SNEGSKA (reference sequence). Between the trimmed V and J ends, which lost 0 bases and 6 bases, there was a span of 18 bases. TCRdb redid the calling of the 5' RACE reads with MiXCR, one entry per CDR3 protein. Of under 300,000 distinct CDR3 sequences listed, about 10% are singletons. The receptor was isolated from a male donor with ankylosing spondylitis or in good health (not recorded which). Specimen: blood, either unsorted or a sorted T cell fraction (not recorded which). The chain employs TRBV20-1 and TRBJ2-7, with D possibly matching TRBD1 (5 bases). The CDR3, as DNA: TGCAGTGCTAGAGATCGGGCAGGGATGGTTCGCGAGCAGTACTTC. Encoded protein: CSARDRAGMVREQYF.